This TCR beta chain was documented in a study of shared clonotypes between healthy human individuals. Profiling relied on immunoSEQ multiplex PCR, and the TCRdb table lists in-frame clones only, not all of them. The sample lists under 600,000 clones; about 96% were seen once. This CDR3 is built from 15 residues. Trimming cost V 1 base and J 4 bases; bases outside gene matches: 6. Germline CDR1 reads SGHTA; CDR2 reads FQGNSA. The donors, all of them Caucasian adults, lived in Nashville, Tennessee. A CD45RA-negative memory subset and a CD45RA+ naive subset were separated from the CD4+ cells. This clonotype originated in a woman in her twenties or thirties in good health. The sequencing input was naive CD4+ T cells sorted from blood. Described subset: CD45RA+ positively selected. The chain is built from TRBV7-2 and TRBJ1-1; 7 nucleotides agree with TRBD1. CDR3: CASSLVKGAGTEAFF. DNA for the CDR3: TGTGCCAGCAGCTTAGTCAAGGGGGCGGGCACTGAAGCTTTCTTT.